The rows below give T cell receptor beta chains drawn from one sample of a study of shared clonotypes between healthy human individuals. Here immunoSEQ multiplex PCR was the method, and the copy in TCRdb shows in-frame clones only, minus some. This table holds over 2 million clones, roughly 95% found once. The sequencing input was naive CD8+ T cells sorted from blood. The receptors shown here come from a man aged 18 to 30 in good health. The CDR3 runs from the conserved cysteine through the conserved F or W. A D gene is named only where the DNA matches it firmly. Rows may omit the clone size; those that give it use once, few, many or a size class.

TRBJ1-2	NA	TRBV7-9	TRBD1	TGTGCCAGCAGCTCCGGACAGGGGACGACCTATGGCTACACCTTC	CASSSGQGTTYGYTF
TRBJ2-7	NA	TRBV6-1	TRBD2	TGTGCCAGCAGTGAACTAGCGGGAGGGCCTGGGGGCTACGAGCAGTACTTC	CASSELAGGPGGYEQYF
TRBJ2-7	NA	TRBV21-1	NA	TGTGCCAGCACCCAAGGGAGGGGGTTAAACTACGAGCAGTACTTC	CASTQGRGLNYEQYF
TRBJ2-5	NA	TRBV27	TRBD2	TGTGCCAGCAGTTCCTCCAGCGGGGGGGTGACCCAGTACTTC	CASSSSSGGVTQYF
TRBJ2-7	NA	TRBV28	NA	TGTGCCAGCAGTTTAGCCCCTCGGACTGTCTTGTCATACGAGCAGTACTTC	CASSLAPRTVLSYEQYF
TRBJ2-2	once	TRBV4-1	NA	TGCGCCAGCAGCCTCCCGGGCGGGACCAACACCGGGGAGCTGTTTTTT	CASSLPGGTNTGELFF
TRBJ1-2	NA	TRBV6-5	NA	TGTGCCAGCAGTTTAACAGGGATTGCAGACTATGGCTACACCTTC	CASSLTGIADYGYTF
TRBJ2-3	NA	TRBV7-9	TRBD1	TGTGCCAGCAGCTCCGACGCGGGACAGGTCAATTTTTTCTCAGATACGCAGTATTTT	CASSSDAGQVNFFSDTQYF
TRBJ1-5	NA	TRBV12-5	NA	TGTGCTAGTGGTTTGGTACCGAGGGGCAATCAGCCCCAGCATTTT	CASGLVPRGNQPQHF
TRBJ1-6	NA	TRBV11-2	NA	TGTGCCAGCAGCTTAGAGGGGGTACATTCACCCCTCCACTTT	CASSLEGVHSPLHF
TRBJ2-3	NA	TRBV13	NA	TGTGCCAGCAGCTTCCGACTAGGTCCAGATACGCAGTATTTT	CASSFRLGPDTQYF
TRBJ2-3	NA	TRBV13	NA	TGTGCCAGCAGCTTATCCTTAGTTGGAGGGGACTTCACAGATACGCAGTATTTT	CASSLSLVGGDFTDTQYF
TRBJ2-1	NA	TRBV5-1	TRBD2	TGCGCCAGCAGCTTGGTAGCGGGGATAGGCAATGAGCAGTTCTTC	CASSLVAGIGNEQFF
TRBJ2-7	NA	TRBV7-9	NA	TGTGCCAGCAGCCCAACGTTACAGGCCTACGAGCAGTACTTC	CASSPTLQAYEQYF
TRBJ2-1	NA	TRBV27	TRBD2	TGTGCCAGCAGTTTAGGGGGGCTAGCGGGGGACTTCTCCTACAATGAGCAGTTCTTC	CASSLGGLAGDFSYNEQFF
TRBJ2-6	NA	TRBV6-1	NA	TGTGCCAGCAGTGAAGCTCCAACAGGTACCCCAGGTGGGGCCAACGTCCTGACTTTC	CASSEAPTGTPGGANVLTF
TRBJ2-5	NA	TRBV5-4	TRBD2	TGTGCCAGCAGCCGACTAGCGGGGGGGCCTCAAGAGACCCAGTACTTC	CASSRLAGGPQETQYF
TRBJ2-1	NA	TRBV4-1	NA	TGCGCCAGCAGCCAGGGACCGGGACCTTACAATGAGCAGTTCTTC	CASSQGPGPYNEQFF
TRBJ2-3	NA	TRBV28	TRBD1	TGTGCCAGCAGTTTGGGTGGGACAGGGGATACAGATACGCAGTATTTT	CASSLGGTGDTDTQYF
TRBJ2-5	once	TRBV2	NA	TGTGCCAGCAGTGAATCTGTGGGACGGGGCACCCAAGAGACCCAGTACTTC	CASSESVGRGTQETQYF
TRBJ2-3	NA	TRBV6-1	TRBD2	TGTGCCAGCAGTGGGTGGACTAGCGGGGGGGCCCCTCCAGATACGCAGTATTTT	CASSGWTSGGAPPDTQYF
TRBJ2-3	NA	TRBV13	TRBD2	TGTGCCAGCAGCCCAGACCCCACTGGCGGGGGGGCCTTATTTACAGATACGCAGTATTTT	CASSPDPTGGGALFTDTQYF
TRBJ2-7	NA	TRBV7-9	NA	TGTGCCAGCAGCTACGATTACGAGCAGTACTTC	CASSYDYEQYF
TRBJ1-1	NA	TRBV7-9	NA	TGTGCCAGCAGCTTTTTAGGATCGGGGAACACTGAAGCTTTCTTT	CASSFLGSGNTEAFF
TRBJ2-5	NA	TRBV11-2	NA	TGTGCCAGCAGCTTAGGGGCTTTCCAAGAGACCCAGTACTTC	CASSLGAFQETQYF
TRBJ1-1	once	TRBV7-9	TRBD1	TGTGCCAGCAGCGATTTAGGGACAGGGATCGACACTGAAGCTTTCTTT	CASSDLGTGIDTEAFF
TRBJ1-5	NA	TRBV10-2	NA	TGCGCCAGCAGTGAGTCCGCAGGCCTGAGCAATCAGCCCCAGCATTTT	CASSESAGLSNQPQHF
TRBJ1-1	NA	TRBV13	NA	TGTGCCAGCAGCTTACATGGGGCAGAGAACACTGAAGCTTTCTTT	CASSLHGAENTEAFF
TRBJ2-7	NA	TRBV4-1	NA	TGCGCCAGCAGCCATTACACAGGGTCCTACGAGCAGTACTTC	CASSHYTGSYEQYF
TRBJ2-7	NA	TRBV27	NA	TGTGCCAGCAGTTCCACCTGGTCCTACGAGCAGTACTTC	CASSSTWSYEQYF
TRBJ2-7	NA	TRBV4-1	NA	TGCGCCAGCAGCCTGGCGGGACAGTCCTACGAGCAGTACTTC	CASSLAGQSYEQYF
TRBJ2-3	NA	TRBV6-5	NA	TGTGCCAGCAGTTACTCGATTGGGGTGGATACGCAGTATTTT	CASSYSIGVDTQYF
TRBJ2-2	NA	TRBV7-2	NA	TGTGCCAGCAGCTCCCTCGGTCGGGTAAAAACTGGTACCGGGGAGCTGTTTTTT	CASSSLGRVKTGTGELFF
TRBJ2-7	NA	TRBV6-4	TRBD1	TGTGCCAGCAGTGACTACCGGGACAGGGGCAAATACGAGCAGTACTTC	CASSDYRDRGKYEQYF
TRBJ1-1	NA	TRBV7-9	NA	TGTGCCAGCAGCTTAGGGCAGGGAACGAACACTGAAGCTTTCTTT	CASSLGQGTNTEAFF
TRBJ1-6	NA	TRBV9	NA	TGTGCCAGCAGCGTAGGGGAAGTACACAGCAATTATTCACCCCTCCACTTT	CASSVGEVHSNYSPLHF
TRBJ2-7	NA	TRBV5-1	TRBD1	TGCGCCAGCAGCTCCCCGGGACAGGGGACCTACGAGCAGTACTTC	CASSSPGQGTYEQYF
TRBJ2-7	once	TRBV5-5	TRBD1	TGTGCCAGCAGCCCGGGACAGGGGGCATCCTACGAGCAGTACTTC	CASSPGQGASYEQYF
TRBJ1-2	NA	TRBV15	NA	TGTGCCACCAGCAGAGCGGAGGGCGGCTACACCTTC	CATSRAEGGYTF
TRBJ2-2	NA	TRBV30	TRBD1	TGTGCCTGGAGCCAGTACTCAGGGGGTACCGGGGAGCTGTTTTTT	CAWSQYSGGTGELFF
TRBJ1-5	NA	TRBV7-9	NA	TGTGCCAGCAGCCAGTGGGAGAGCAATCAGCCCCAGCATTTT	CASSQWESNQPQHF
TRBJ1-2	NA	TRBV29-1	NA	TGCAGCGCCGGCGGAGGACAGCTCGAGGGCTACACCTTC	CSAGGGQLEGYTF
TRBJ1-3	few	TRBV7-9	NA	TGTGCCAGCAGCTTGATCGGCACCATATATTTT	CASSLIGTIYF
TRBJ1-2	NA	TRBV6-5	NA	TGTGCCAGCAGTGTACCTGAAGGGCAGAACTATGGCTACACCTTC	CASSVPEGQNYGYTF
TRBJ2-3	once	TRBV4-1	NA	TGCGCCAGCAGCCAAGTTCCGGATACGCAGTATTTT	CASSQVPDTQYF
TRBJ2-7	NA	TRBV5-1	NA	TGCGCCAGCAGACGGACAGACACCTACGAGCAGTACTTC	CASRRTDTYEQYF
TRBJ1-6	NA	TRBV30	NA	TGTGCCTGGAGAGCTCGGGATTTAAATTCACCCCTCCACTTT	CAWRARDLNSPLHF
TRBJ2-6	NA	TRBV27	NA	TGTGCCAGCAGTATACGCTCTGGGGCCAACGTCCTGACTTTC	CASSIRSGANVLTF
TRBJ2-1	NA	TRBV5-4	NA	TGTGCCAGCAGCACCGGAGGGGAGCAGTTCTTC	CASSTGGEQFF
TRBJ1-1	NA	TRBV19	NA	TGTGCCAGTAGTACCTATGAAGTGGACACTGAAGCTTTCTTT	CASSTYEVDTEAFF
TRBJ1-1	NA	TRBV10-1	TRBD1	TGCGCCAGCAGTGAGTCCGGGACAGCGACTGTGAACACTGAAGCTTTCTTT	CASSESGTATVNTEAFF